These 31 T cell receptor beta chains were sequenced from one sample in a study of blood T cell repertoires in COVID-19. This table comes from immunoSEQ multiplex PCR, and its TCRdb copy is limited to in-frame clones, with some not included. This sample has 70,000 or so clones, with around nine tenths found just once. Material for sequencing was peripheral blood. These receptors all come from a woman aged 60 to 75 with acute or convalescent COVID-19.

V and J are TRBV27 and TRBJ1-6; 7 nucleotides agree with TRBD1. Looked up from germline, CDR1 is MNHEY and CDR2 is SMNVEV (reference sequence). The CDR3 covers 16 residues. J lost 6 bases, V lost 1 base, and 6 bases had no gene match. The CDR3 protein is CASSLYATGFNSPLHF. CDR3 nucleotide sequence: TGTGCCAGCAGTTTATACGCGACAGGGTTTAATTCACCCCTCCACTTT.

In its sample, this clone was seen a few times. The CDR3 DNA reads as TGTGCCAGTAAGGCGGGACAGGCCTACCAAGAGACCCAGTACTTC. Translated, it gives CASKAGQAYQETQYF. The chain recombines TRBV19 with TRBJ2-5, with TRBD1 identical over 8 bases. J was trimmed by 0 bases and V by 7 bases; bases with no gene match: 7. CDR3 length equals 15 residues. Germline V gene lookup returns CDR1 LNHDA and CDR2 SQIVND (reference sequence).

This chain joins TRBV29-1 and TRBJ2-7; the match to TRBD1 covers 8 bases. J lost 3 bases, V lost 6 bases, and 13 bases had no gene match. This CDR3 has 15 residues. Germline V gene lookup returns CDR1 SQVTM and CDR2 ANQGSEA. The DNA for the CDR3 is TGCAGCGTCACAATGGGGGCAGGGGGCTTCTACGAGCAGTACTTC. Its translation: CSVTMGAGGFYEQYF.

This sequence joins TRBV18 and TRBJ2-5; 7 bases are shared with TRBD2. V shed 3 bases and J 4 bases; nucleotides not matched to a gene: 2. The CDR3 runs 13 residues. In germline, CDR1 is KGHSH, CDR2 LQKENI. The CDR3 DNA reads as TGTGCCAGCTCACCGGGAGGGAGAGAGACCCAGTACTTC. Its translation is CASSPGGRETQYF.

The rearrangement joins TRBV5-1 to TRBJ2-2, with no clear D. Germline CDR1 and CDR2: SGHRS and YFSETQ. The germline V and J ends were trimmed by 7 bases and 3 bases, with 10 bases remaining between them. CDR3 size: 13 residues. The CDR3 is CASAASYTGELFF. CDR3 in DNA: TGCGCCAGCGCGGCTTCTTACACCGGGGAGCTGTTTTTT.

This clone was counted a few times. CDR3 coding DNA: TGCGCCAGCAGCTTTGGACAGGGTAAATCCTACGAGCAGTACTTC. Translating gives CASSFGQGKSYEQYF. The chain joins TRBV5-1 to TRBJ2-7; 8 nucleotides agree with TRBD1. V shed 2 bases, J shed 1 base, and the junction held 5 bases outside the gene matches. Germline V CDR1 and CDR2: SGHRS, YFSETQ. The CDR3 totals 15 residues.

The CDR3 DNA sequence: TGTGCCAGCAGTGAAGCGAGGTCCCACTACGAGCAGTACTTC. As protein: CASSEARSHYEQYF. This chain uses TRBV6-1 with TRBJ2-7; no reliable D call. Germline V gene data show CDR1 as MNHNS and CDR2 as SASEGT. V lost 0 bases and J lost 3, with 9 bases in between. The CDR3 length is 14 residues.

The chain employs TRBV6-5 and TRBJ2-5; D gene uncertain. Per the germline V gene, CDR1 is MNHEY and CDR2 is SVGAGI. This CDR3 has 13 amino acids. The ends were cut back, 7 bases at V and 2 bases at J, with 11 bases in the middle. CDR3 loop: CASKIDGQETQYF. Written as DNA, the CDR3 is TGTGCCAGCAAGATCGACGGGCAAGAGACCCAGTACTTC.

The rearrangement uses TRBV5-1 and TRBJ1-2; 8 bases are shared with TRBD1. Germline trimming cut 4 bases from V and 7 bases from J; bases unmatched to any gene: 6. Germline CDR1 SGHRS, CDR2 YFSETQ. The CDR3 is 13 residues long. CDR3 residues: CASSMTGDLGYTF. The CDR3 nucleotides are TGCGCCAGCAGCATGACAGGGGACCTTGGCTACACCTTC.

The chain carries TRBV5-6 and TRBJ2-3; 8 positions match TRBD2. CDR1 and CDR2 (germline): SGHDT, YYEEEE. CDR3 length: 17 residues. V was pared by 3 bases and J by 4 bases, with 13 bases of the junction left unmatched. As DNA, the CDR3 is TGTGCCAGCAGCTGGAACCTGCGTGCGGGGGGTCCAGATACGCAGTATTTT. This codes for CASSWNLRAGGPDTQYF.

The V call is TRBV19, the J call TRBJ2-1, with D possibly being TRBD2 (6 bases). The CDR3 runs 14 residues. V lost 3 bases and J 6 bases, leaving 12 bases between the germline ends. The germline CDR1 and CDR2 sequences are LNHDA and SQIVND (reference sequence). CDR3 in amino acids: CASSMRQGGNEQFF. The CDR3 nucleotides are TGTGCCAGTAGTATGCGGCAGGGAGGCAATGAGCAGTTCTTC. Together with reference TRBV19 and TRBJ2-1, the CDR3 gives the full variable domain: DGGITQSPKYLFRKEGQNVTLSCEQNLNHDAMYWYRQDPGQGLRLIYYSQIVNDFQKGDIAEGYSVSREKKESFPLTVTSAQKNPTAFYLCASSMRQGGNEQFFGPGTRLTVL.

V is TRBV19 and J is TRBJ2-7, with 11 bases matching TRBD1. The CDR3 runs 15 residues. CDR1 is LNHDA and CDR2 is SQIVND in the germline V gene (reference sequence). The J segment lost 3 bases and the V segment lost 7 bases, leaving 8 bases of the junction unmatched. CDR3 loop: CASKERTGGFYEQYF. CDR3 DNA: TGTGCCAGTAAGGAGCGGACAGGGGGCTTCTACGAGCAGTACTTC.

The chain combines TRBV4-1 with TRBJ1-5, with a tentative D call TRBD1 (5 bases). CDR3 length: 15 residues. Between the trimmed V and J ends, which lost 4 bases and 4 bases, there was a span of 14 bases. Germline CDR1 MGHRA, CDR2 YSYEKL. Here the CDR3 DNA reads TGCGCCAGCAGCCCCTTAGGGGAGGGGAATCAGCCCCAGCATTTT. Amino acid sequence: CASSPLGEGNQPQHF.

This clone was observed a handful of times. V gene TRBV15 combines with J gene TRBJ2-7, with D maybe TRBD2 (6 bases). The germline V gene encodes CDR1 LNHNV and CDR2 YYDKDF (reference sequence). The CDR3 extends over 16 amino acids. V gave up 4 bases and J gave up 6 bases, with 22 bases separating them. The CDR3 bases are TGTGCCACCAGCAAACATTGGGGGGACGGTGGTGGCGAGCAGTACTTC. Its protein product is CATSKHWGDGGGEQYF.

The gene calls are TRBV29-1 and TRBJ2-3; 7 bases align to TRBD1. In germline, CDR1 is SQVTM, CDR2 ANQGSEA. The CDR3 runs to 16 residues. Trimming removed 3 bases from V and 5 bases from J; junction bases left unmatched: 14. CDR3 in amino acids: CSVEFPQGDILDTQYF. CDR3 in DNA: TGCAGCGTTGAGTTCCCGCAGGGGGATATTCTAGATACGCAGTATTTT.

The rearrangement uses TRBV7-2 and TRBJ1-6, with TRBD1 identical over 7 bases. The CDR3 runs 15 residues. Trimming at V came to 0 bases and at J to 8 bases, leaving 4 bases not matched to a gene. Germline CDR1 SGHTA, CDR2 FQGNSA. CDR3 bases: TGTGCCAGCAGCTTAGCTCTTACAGGGGATTCACCCCTCCACTTT. Protein product: CASSLALTGDSPLHF.

This clone was seen a single time. The V call is TRBV23-1, the J call TRBJ2-5; 7 bases are a match to TRBD2. TRBV23-1 is identified as an open reading frame with a role that is uncertain. V was pared by 6 bases and J by 5 bases, with 0 bases of the junction left unmatched. The CDR3 totals 11 residues. CDR3 in amino acids: CASRGGETQYF. The CDR3 bases are TGCGCCAGCAGGGGAGGGGAGACCCAGTACTTC.

In its sample, this clone was seen once. This chain uses TRBV14 with TRBJ2-2, with 7 bases matching TRBD1. Germline-derived CDR1 and CDR2 are SGHDN and FVKESK. The CDR3 spans 17 residues. V shed 2 bases, J shed 4 bases, and the junction held 10 bases outside the gene matches. In nucleotides, the CDR3 is TGTGCCAGCAGCCAAACCGGGACAGTCGTTTCCACCGGGGAGCTGTTTTTT. Translating gives CASSQTGTVVSTGELFF.

J is TRBJ2-1 and V is TRBV28, with D possibly being TRBD2 (5 bases). Germline V gene lookup returns CDR1 MDHEN and CDR2 SYDVKM. V was shortened by 3 bases and J by 6 bases, with 9 bases between the two germline ends. This CDR3 spans 13 amino acids. Here the CDR3 DNA reads TGTGCCAGCAGTTTCAAGCGGTCCAATGAGCAGTTCTTC. Its translation is CASSFKRSNEQFF.

V and J are TRBV14 and TRBJ2-3, with TRBD2 as a possible D gene (6 bases). CDR3 size: 14 residues. Germline V gene data show CDR1 as SGHDN and CDR2 as FVKESK. The V end was cut by 4 bases, the J end by 4 bases, with 12 bases between. DNA for the CDR3: TGTGCCAGCAGCCGGGGCAGGAGGGCAGATACGCAGTATTTT. Translating it yields CASSRGRRADTQYF. Full variable domain (rest looked up from reference TRBV14 and TRBJ2-3): EAGVTQFPSHSVIEKGQTVTLRCDPISGHDNLYWYRRVMGKEIKFLLHFVKESKQDESGMPNNRFLAERTGGTYSTLKVQPAELEDSGVYFCASSRGRRADTQYFGPGTRLTVL.

CDR3 residues: CASRLSNVKNSSYEQYF. Here the CDR3 DNA reads TGTGCCAGCAGACTAAGTAACGTCAAAAATTCCTCCTACGAGCAGTACTTC. V gene TRBV6-4 combines with J gene TRBJ2-7; no definite D call. CDR1 and CDR2 from the germline V gene are MRHNA and SNTAGT. Trimming took 6 bases from V and 0 from J, leaving 21 bases between them. The CDR3 covers 17 residues.

The rearrangement links TRBV5-6 to TRBJ2-1; TRBD1 matches 10 bases. The CDR3 loop spans 15 amino acids. Trimming took 1 base from V and 8 from J; bases not matched to a gene: 6. Germline V lookup: CDR1 SGHDT, CDR2 YYEEEE. CDR3 region: CASSLLGTGAYEQFF. CDR3 DNA sequence: TGTGCCAGCAGCTTGTTGGGGACAGGGGCGTATGAGCAGTTCTTC.

The chain uses TRBV5-4 and TRBJ2-1; 10 positions match TRBD2. V lost 4 bases to trimming and J lost 4 bases; unmatched junction nucleotides: 11. CDR1 SGHNT and CDR2 YYREEE come from the germline V gene (reference sequence). CDR3 length equals 17 residues. In nucleotides, the CDR3 is TGTGCCAGCAGCCCCCCCAGCGGGGGGGCGGAATACAATGAGCAGTTCTTC. Its translation: CASSPPSGGAEYNEQFF.

The V gene is TRBV2, the J gene TRBJ2-2; D call uncertain. CDR3 length equals 13 residues. V was shortened by 6 bases and J by 5 bases, with 10 bases between the two germline ends. Germline V CDR1 and CDR2: SNHLY, FYNNEI. DNA for the CDR3: TGTGCCAGCAGGTTGGGCTTGACCGGGGAGCTGTTTTTT. Its translation is CASRLGLTGELFF.

The chain carries TRBV18 and TRBJ2-7, with TRBD1 as a possible D gene (6 bases). Germline-derived CDR1 and CDR2 are KGHSH and LQKENI. V lost 4 bases and J 6 bases, leaving 25 bases between the germline ends. The CDR3 covers 17 residues. For the CDR3, the DNA is TGTGCCAGCTCACTTGGACCGACCGGGACACTCTCTCCCGAGCAGTACTTC. Translated, it gives CASSLGPTGTLSPEQYF.

The chain joins TRBV6-5 to TRBJ1-4; D not resolved. CDR1 is MNHEY and CDR2 is SVGAGI in the germline V gene. The CDR3 has 11 residues. V was cut by 6 bases and J by 5 bases, with 4 bases left in between. For the CDR3, the DNA is TGTGCCAGCAGCCTGAATGAAAAACTGTTTTTT. This encodes CASSLNEKLFF.

This rearrangement joins TRBV2 to TRBJ1-1; 8 bases are shared with TRBD1. Per the germline V gene, CDR1 is SNHLY and CDR2 is FYNNEI. This CDR3 has 13 residues. V lost 2 bases, J lost 5 bases, and 1 base stayed unmatched. The CDR3 sequence is CASSEQGATEAFF. CDR3 DNA sequence: TGTGCCAGCAGTGAACAGGGGGCGACTGAAGCTTTCTTT.

This clone was detected only once. This sequence joins TRBV6-7 and TRBJ2-7; D possibly corresponds to TRBD1 (6 bases). TRBV6-7 is given ORF status, its function remaining uncertain. The CDR3 sequence is 16 residues long. The germline V and J ends were trimmed by 1 base and 2 bases, with 15 bases remaining between them. The CDR3 region is CASSYLRAGAPYEQYF. Here the CDR3 DNA reads TGTGCCAGCAGTTACTTGAGGGCAGGGGCACCCTACGAGCAGTACTTC.

The rearrangement joins TRBV19 to TRBJ1-5, with D possibly matching TRBD1 (6 bases). Trimming pared 3 bases from V and 3 bases from J, leaving 18 bases between. Per the germline V gene, CDR1 is LNHDA and CDR2 is SQIVND (reference sequence). This CDR3 spans 17 amino acids. The CDR3 loop reads CASSMDRGGALNQPQHF. The CDR3 coding sequence is TGTGCCAGTAGTATGGACCGTGGGGGGGCCCTCAATCAGCCCCAGCATTTT.

The rearrangement joins TRBV4-1 to TRBJ2-7, with 9 bases that match TRBD1. V was clipped by 4 bases and J by 2 bases; unmatched bases: 9. Germline loops: CDR1 MGHRA, CDR2 YSYEKL. CDR3 length equals 16 residues. The CDR3 DNA sequence: TGCGCCAGCAGCCCATTCTCCGGGACAGGGACCTACGAGCAGTACTTC. As protein: CASSPFSGTGTYEQYF.

The V call is TRBV7-3, the J call TRBJ1-1; the D gene is possibly TRBD1 (5 bases). Germline lookup yields CDR1 SGHTA and CDR2 FQGTGA. Deletions cut 2 bases from V and 4 bases from J, with 11 bases between. The length of the CDR3 is 14 residues. CDR3 in amino acids: CASSLGGGSTEAFF. DNA for the CDR3: TGTGCCAGCAGCTTAGGGGGAGGGAGCACTGAAGCTTTCTTT.